Presented here are 9 T cell receptor beta chains from one specimen sequenced in a study of blood T cell repertoires in COVID-19. Sequencing used immunoSEQ multiplex PCR; TCRdb keeps in-frame clones, though not all of them. Found here are 60,000 or so clones, approximately 80% of them singletons; the top ten hold 3.5%. Sequenced input: peripheral blood. The receptors were sampled from a man aged 60-69 years with acute or convalescent COVID-19.

The J gene is TRBJ1-5, the V gene TRBV27, with D possibly TRBD1 on 5 matching bases. Germline assignment: CDR1 MNHEY and CDR2 SMNVEV (reference sequence). Trimming cost V 5 bases and J 7 bases, with 18 bases left between them. The CDR3 extends over 15 amino acids. The CDR3 reads CASSTIMGGLQPQHF. Written as DNA, the CDR3 is TGTGCCAGCAGTACGATCATGGGGGGATTGCAGCCCCAGCATTTT.

V is TRBV2 and J is TRBJ1-6, with 7 bases matching TRBD1. The CDR3 length is 14 residues. Per germline, CDR1 SNHLY and CDR2 FYNNEI. The junction had 8 bases not matched to a gene; V was cut back by 8 bases and J by 7 bases. CDR3 sequence reads: CASAPTGWNSPLHF. The CDR3 nucleotides are TGTGCCAGCGCCCCGACAGGGTGGAATTCACCCCTCCACTTT.

This CDR3 reads CASSFTGFTEAFF. The CDR3, as DNA: TGTGCCAGCAGCTTTACAGGGTTTACTGAAGCTTTCTTT. The chain carries TRBV7-3 and TRBJ1-1; possible D gene TRBD1, 6 bases. Trimming took 3 bases from V and 5 from J, leaving 10 bases between them. The V gene's germline CDR1 is SGHTA and CDR2 FQGTGA. The CDR3 loop spans 13 amino acids.

The rearrangement uses TRBV5-8 and TRBJ2-1; 7 nucleotides align to TRBD2. With V trimmed by 0 bases and J by 2 bases, 5 bases remained unmatched. The CDR3 sequence is 16 residues long. CDR1 and CDR2 from the germline V gene are SGHTS and YDEGEE. In DNA form, the CDR3 reads TGTGCCAGCAGCTTGGGTCGGGGGGTGGCCTACAATGAGCAGTTCTTC. Residues: CASSLGRGVAYNEQFF.

The chain employs TRBV5-1 and TRBJ1-1, with 7 bases lining up with TRBD1. The CDR3 spans 15 residues. J lost 1 base, V lost 6 bases, and 9 bases had no gene match. The germline V gene encodes CDR1 SGHRS and CDR2 YFSETQ. CDR3 loop: CASTRDSSKNTEAFF. The CDR3 DNA is TGCGCCAGCACTCGGGACAGCTCGAAGAACACTGAAGCTTTCTTT.

This clone was detected only once. The rearrangement uses TRBV11-2 and TRBJ1-3, with D possibly matching TRBD1 (6 bases). V shed 8 bases and J shed 2 bases, with 16 bases lying between them. This CDR3 contains 15 residues. The germline gives CDR1 SGHAT, CDR2 FQNNGV. CDR3: CASGQRGGTGNTIYF. The CDR3 DNA reads TGTGCCAGCGGACAAAGGGGGGGAACTGGAAACACCATATATTTT.

This clone was seen ten or more times. The rearrangement links TRBV12-3 or TRBV12-4 to TRBJ2-2, with TRBD2 as a possible D gene (5 bases). V lost 2 bases to trimming and J lost 6 bases, with 7 bases between them. This CDR3 is 13 amino acids long. For the CDR3, the DNA is TGTGCCAGCAGTTTAAAGGGAGCCGGGGAGCTGTTTTTT. It is translated as CASSLKGAGELFF.

CDR3 in amino acids: CASSSQGNGGELFF. CDR3 coding DNA: TGCGCCAGCAGCTCACAGGGTAACGGTGGGGAGCTGTTTTTT. The chain carries TRBV5-1 and TRBJ2-2; TRBD1 is a possible D gene (6 bases). The CDR3 covers 14 residues. Germline V CDR1 and CDR2: SGHRS, YFSETQ. The germline V and J ends were trimmed by 3 bases and 8 bases, with 14 bases remaining between them. Based on the CDR3 plus reference TRBV5-1 and TRBJ2-2, the full variable domain is KAGVTQTPRYLIKTRGQQVTLSCSPISGHRSVSWYQQTPGQGLQFLFEYFSETQRNKGNFPGRFSGRQFSNSRSEMNVSTLELGDSALYLCASSSQGNGGELFFGEGSRLTVL.

The chain couples TRBV7-8 to TRBJ1-5, with D tentatively TRBD1 (5 bases). The germline gives CDR1 SGHVS, CDR2 FQNEAQ. Trimming stripped 2 bases from V and 3 bases from J, with 17 bases between. The CDR3 length is 17 residues. Here the CDR3 reads CASSLIGHGQSNQPQHF. The CDR3 nucleotides are TGTGCCAGCAGCTTAATTGGACACGGTCAATCCAATCAGCCCCAGCATTTT. The full variable domain, with the rest looked up from reference TRBV7-8 and TRBJ1-5, is GAGVSQSPRYKVAKRGQDVALRCDPISGHVSLFWYQQALGQGPEFLTYFQNEAQLDKSGLPSDRFFAERPEGSVSTLKIQRTQQEDSAVYLCASSLIGHGQSNQPQHFGDGTRLSIL.